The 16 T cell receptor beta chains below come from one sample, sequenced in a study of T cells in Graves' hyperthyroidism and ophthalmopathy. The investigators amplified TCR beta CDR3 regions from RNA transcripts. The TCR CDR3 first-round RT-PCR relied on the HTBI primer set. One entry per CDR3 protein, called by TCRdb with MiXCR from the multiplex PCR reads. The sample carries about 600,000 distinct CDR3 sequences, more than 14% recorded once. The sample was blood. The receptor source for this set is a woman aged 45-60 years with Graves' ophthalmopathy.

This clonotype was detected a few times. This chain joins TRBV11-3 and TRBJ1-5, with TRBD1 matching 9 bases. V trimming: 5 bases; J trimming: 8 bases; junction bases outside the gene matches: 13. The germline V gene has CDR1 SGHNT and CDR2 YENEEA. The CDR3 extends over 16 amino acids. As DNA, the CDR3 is TGTGCCAGCAGCGGAAGGACAGGGGACAGCGTCAAGCCCCAGCATTTT. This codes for CASSGRTGDSVKPQHF.

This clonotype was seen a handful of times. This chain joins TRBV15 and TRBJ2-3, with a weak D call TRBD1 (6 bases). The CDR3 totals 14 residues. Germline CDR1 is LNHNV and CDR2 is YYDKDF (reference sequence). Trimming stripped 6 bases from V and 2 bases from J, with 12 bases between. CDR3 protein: CATRGQLNTDTQYF. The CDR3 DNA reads TGTGCCACCAGAGGACAGTTGAACACAGATACGCAGTATTTT.

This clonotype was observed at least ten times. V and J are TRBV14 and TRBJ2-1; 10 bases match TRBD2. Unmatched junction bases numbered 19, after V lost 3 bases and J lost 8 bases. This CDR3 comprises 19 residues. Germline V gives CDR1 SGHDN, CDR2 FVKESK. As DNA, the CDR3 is TGTGCCAGCAGCCAGCCACTTGAACTAGCGGGATCGCGGGTCGATGAGCAGTTCTTC. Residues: CASSQPLELAGSRVDEQFF.

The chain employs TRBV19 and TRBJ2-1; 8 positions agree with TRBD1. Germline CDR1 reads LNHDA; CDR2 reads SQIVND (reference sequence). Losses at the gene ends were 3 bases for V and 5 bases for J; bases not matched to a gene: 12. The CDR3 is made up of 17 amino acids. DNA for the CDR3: TGTGCCAGTAGTATGAATGGCGACCCAGGGGGCCACAATGAGCAGTTCTTC. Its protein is CASSMNGDPGGHNEQFF.

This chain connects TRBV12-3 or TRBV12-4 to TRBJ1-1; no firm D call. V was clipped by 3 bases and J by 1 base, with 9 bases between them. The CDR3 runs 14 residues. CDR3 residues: CASSFGESNTEAFF. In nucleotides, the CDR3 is TGTGCCAGCAGTTTTGGGGAATCGAACACTGAAGCTTTCTTT.

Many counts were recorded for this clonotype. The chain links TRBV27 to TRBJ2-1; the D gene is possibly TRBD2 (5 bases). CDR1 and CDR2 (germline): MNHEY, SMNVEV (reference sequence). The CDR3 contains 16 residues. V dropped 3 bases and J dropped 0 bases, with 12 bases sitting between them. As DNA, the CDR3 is TGTGCCAGCAGTTTTTGGAGGCCCCCCTCCTACAATGAGCAGTTCTTC. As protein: CASSFWRPPSYNEQFF.

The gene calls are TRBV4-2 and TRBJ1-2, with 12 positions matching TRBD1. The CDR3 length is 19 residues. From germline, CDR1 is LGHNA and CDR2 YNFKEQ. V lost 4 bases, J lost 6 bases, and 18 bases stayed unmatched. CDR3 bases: TGTGCCAGCAGCCGTTACGCGGGGACAGGGGGCGAGGGACTAAATGGCTACACCTTC. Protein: CASSRYAGTGGEGLNGYTF.

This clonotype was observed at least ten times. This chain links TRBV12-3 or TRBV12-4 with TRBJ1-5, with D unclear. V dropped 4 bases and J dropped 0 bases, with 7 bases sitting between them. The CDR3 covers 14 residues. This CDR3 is CASSSPDSNQPQHF. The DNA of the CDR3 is TGTGCCAGCAGTTCCCCGGATAGCAATCAGCCCCAGCATTTT.

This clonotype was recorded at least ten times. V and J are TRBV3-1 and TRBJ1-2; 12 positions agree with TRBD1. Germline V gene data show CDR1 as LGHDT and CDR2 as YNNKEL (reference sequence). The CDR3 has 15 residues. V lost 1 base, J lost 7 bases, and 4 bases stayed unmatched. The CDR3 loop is CASSQVGQGAGGYTF. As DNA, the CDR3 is TGTGCCAGCAGCCAAGTGGGACAGGGGGCCGGTGGCTACACCTTC.

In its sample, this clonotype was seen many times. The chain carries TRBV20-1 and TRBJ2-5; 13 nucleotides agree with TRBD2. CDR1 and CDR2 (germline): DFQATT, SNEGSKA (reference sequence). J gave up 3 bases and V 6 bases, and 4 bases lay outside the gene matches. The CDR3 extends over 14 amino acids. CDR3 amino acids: CSANGLAGEETQYF. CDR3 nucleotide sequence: TGCAGTGCCAACGGACTAGCGGGAGAAGAGACCCAGTACTTC.

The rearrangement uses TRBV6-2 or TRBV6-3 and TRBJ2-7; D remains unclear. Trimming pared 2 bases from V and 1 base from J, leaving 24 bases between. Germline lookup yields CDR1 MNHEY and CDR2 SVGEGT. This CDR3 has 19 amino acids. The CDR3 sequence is CASSYRRQILNRQSYEQYF. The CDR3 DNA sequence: TGTGCCAGCAGTTACAGAAGGCAGATTCTGAATCGGCAGTCCTACGAGCAGTACTTC.

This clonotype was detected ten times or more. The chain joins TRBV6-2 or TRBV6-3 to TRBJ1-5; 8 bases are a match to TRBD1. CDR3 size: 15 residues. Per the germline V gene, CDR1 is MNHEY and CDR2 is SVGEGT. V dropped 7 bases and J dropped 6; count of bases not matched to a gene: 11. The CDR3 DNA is TGTGCCAGCACCGTGTCGGACAGGGCCGTTCAGCCCCAGCATTTT. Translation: CASTVSDRAVQPQHF.

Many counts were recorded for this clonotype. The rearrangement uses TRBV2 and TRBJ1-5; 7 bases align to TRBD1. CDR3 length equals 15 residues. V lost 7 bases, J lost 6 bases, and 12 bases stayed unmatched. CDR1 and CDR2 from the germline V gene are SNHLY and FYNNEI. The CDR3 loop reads CASKGGRVEGQPQHF. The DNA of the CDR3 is TGTGCCAGCAAAGGGGGCAGGGTAGAGGGTCAGCCCCAGCATTTT. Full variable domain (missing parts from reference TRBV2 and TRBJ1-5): EPEVTQTPSHQVTQMGQEVILRCVPISNHLYFYWYRQILGQKVEFLVSFYNNEISEKSEIFDDQFSVERPDGSNFTLKIRSTKLEDSAMYFCASKGGRVEGQPQHFGDGTRLSIL.

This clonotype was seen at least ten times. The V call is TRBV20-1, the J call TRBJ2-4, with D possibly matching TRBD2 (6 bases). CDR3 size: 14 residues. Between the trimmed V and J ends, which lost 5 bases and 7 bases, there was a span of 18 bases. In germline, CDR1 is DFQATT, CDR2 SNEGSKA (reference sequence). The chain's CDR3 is CSASDGGGDNIQYF. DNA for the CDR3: TGCAGTGCTTCTGACGGCGGCGGGGACAACATTCAGTACTTC.

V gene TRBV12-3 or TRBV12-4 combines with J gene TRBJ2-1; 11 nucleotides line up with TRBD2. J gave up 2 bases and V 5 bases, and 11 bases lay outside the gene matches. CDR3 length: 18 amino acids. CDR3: CASSPLAGGPFTYNEQFF. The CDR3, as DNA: TGTGCCAGCAGTCCCTTAGCGGGAGGGCCGTTTACCTACAATGAGCAGTTCTTC.

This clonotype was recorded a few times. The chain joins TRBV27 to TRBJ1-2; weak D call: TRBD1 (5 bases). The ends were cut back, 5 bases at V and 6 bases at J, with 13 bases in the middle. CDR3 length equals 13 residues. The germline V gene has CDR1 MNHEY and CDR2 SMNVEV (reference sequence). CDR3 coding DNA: TGTGCCAGCAGTCCCTGGGGGGGTAATGGCTACACCTTC. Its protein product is CASSPWGGNGYTF.